The 8 T cell receptor beta chains given below trace back to one sample, sequenced in a study of T cell responses to AZD1222 COVID-19 vaccine. Sequenced by immunoSEQ multiplex PCR; TCRdb stores in-frame clones only, minus some. Counted here are around 70,000 clones, about nine tenths occurring once; the ten biggest clones make up 7.8%. The source material was peripheral blood, sampled on day 0 of AZD1222 vaccination. The receptors shown here come from an adult in good health.

This clone was recorded once. J is TRBJ2-7 and V is TRBV6-5; 9 bases map to TRBD1. This CDR3 has 15 residues. CDR1 and CDR2 from the germline V gene are MNHEY and SVGAGI. V lost 2 bases, J lost 5 bases, and 7 bases stayed unmatched. The CDR3 DNA is TGTGCCAGCAGTTACGGTCGGACAGGGGTTCACGAGCAGTACTTC. This sequence encodes CASSYGRTGVHEQYF.

The V call is TRBV29-1, the J call TRBJ2-5; D remains ambiguous. V was cut by 1 base and J by 12 bases, with 12 bases left in between. This CDR3 comprises 11 residues. Germline-derived CDR1 and CDR2 are SQVTM and ANQGSEA. This CDR3 reads CSVEVLIEEYF. Written as DNA, the CDR3 is TGCAGCGTTGAAGTCCTGATCGAAGAGTACTTC.

The chain has TRBV2 and TRBJ1-5, with 7 bases matching TRBD1. CDR3 size: 13 residues. The ends lost 7 bases at V and 5 bases at J; junction bases unmatched: 5. CDR1 and CDR2 from the germline V gene are SNHLY and FYNNEI. CDR3 amino acids: CASTGTAHQPQHF. The CDR3 nucleotides read TGTGCCAGCACCGGGACAGCGCATCAGCCCCAGCATTTT.

The chain joins TRBV7-3 to TRBJ2-5; TRBD1 matches at 9 bases. This CDR3 has 15 residues. Trimming took 5 bases from V and 3 from J; bases not matched to a gene: 7. CDR1 SGHTA and CDR2 FQGTGA come from the germline V gene. CDR3 in DNA: TGTGCCAGCAGCCCAGGGACAGGGAGAAAAGAGACCCAGTACTTC. Translation: CASSPGTGRKETQYF.

The chain carries TRBV30 and TRBJ1-1, with D possibly being TRBD1 (5 bases). This CDR3 has 13 residues. V lost 0 bases and J 4 bases, leaving 9 bases between the germline ends. The germline CDR1 and CDR2 sequences are GTSNPN and SVGIG (reference sequence). The CDR3 spells CAWSVSGTTEAFF. CDR3 sequence (DNA): TGTGCCTGGAGTGTATCAGGGACCACTGAAGCTTTCTTT.

In this sample, this clone turned up a few times. This chain connects TRBV12-3 or TRBV12-4 to TRBJ1-2; no clear D. This CDR3 region has 12 residues. V shed 5 bases and J shed 4 bases, with 8 bases lying between them. CDR3 protein: CASSVDFYGYTF. The CDR3 region has the DNA TGTGCCAGCAGTGTCGATTTCTATGGCTACACCTTC.

This clone was picked up a small number of times. The chain uses TRBV3-1 (or the pseudogene TRBV3-2) and TRBJ1-2; D gene uncertain. This CDR3 has 13 amino acids. Trimming took 4 bases from V and 3 from J, leaving 9 bases between them. Germline V gene sequence: CDR1 LGHDT, CDR2 YNNKEL (reference sequence). This chain's CDR3 is CASSPRRDYGYTF. In nucleotides, the CDR3 is TGTGCCAGCAGCCCGAGACGGGACTATGGCTACACCTTC.

This chain uses TRBV6-5 with TRBJ1-6; 7 positions match TRBD1. V shed 2 bases and J 9 bases; nucleotides not matched to a gene: 7. CDR3 length: 15 residues. The germline CDR1 and CDR2 sequences are MNHEY and SVGAGI. The CDR3 nucleotides read TGTGCCAGCAGTTACGACAGGGAACGTGGTTCACCCCTCCACTTT. Amino acids: CASSYDRERGSPLHF.